This T cell receptor beta chain was recovered during a study of Tregs in tolerant kidney transplant recipients. Remarks on this clone: The read gets to within 3 residues of the CDR3 end, and the germline J gene fills in the rest.

TCRdb's copy holds only in-frame clones and misses some; the assay was immunoSEQ multiplex PCR. The table lists around 33,000 clones. CDR1 SGHVS and CDR2 FQNEAQ come from the germline V gene. This CDR3 is built from 14 residues. V was clipped by 8 bases and J by 5 bases, with 18 bases between them. Related graft donors supplied nonmyeloablative bone marrow transplants, and mixed chimerism was transient. The chain links TRBV7-8 to TRBJ2-5, with D possibly being TRBD1 (6 bases). This clonotype was sampled from a human patient who received a combined kidney and bone marrow transplant. The T cells may come from the graft donor. Material: CD4+ T cells from blood (PBMCs), obtained 24 months after the transplant. CDR3 bases read: TGTGCCAGCTCGAGAGGGGGACCGGGGGAGACC. This translates into CASSRGGPGET. The full CDR3 protein reads CASSRGGPGETQYF.